The entry that follows covers one T cell receptor (beta chain) sequence. The antigen is unknown. This sample was taken from a study of cytomegalovirus exposure and HLA in healthy donors. As for the study in general: Ancestry clustering placed more than 80% of a few hundred genotyped donors in the Caucasian-associated cluster.

PCR primers comprised 60 Vbeta and 13 Jbeta primers. Some clones are missing from TCRdb's copy, which holds only in-frame ones; the method was immunoSEQ multiplex PCR. Its table records approximately 110,000 clones. Healthy bone marrow donors made up the donors. Notes on the study in general: Previously analyzed data showed that most TCR beta V segments were productive at a frequency of about 87% or about 30%.

The CDR3 covers 16 residues. Trimming left V 4 bases short and J 5 bases short, with 18 bases between. In germline, CDR1 is MNHNS, CDR2 SASEGT. This receptor was obtained from a young man in good health and CMV-seronegative. The chain has TRBV6-1 and TRBJ2-1; maybe TRBD1 (5 bases). Sequenced material: PBMCs. CDR3 DNA sequence: TGTGCCAGCAGTGGGCAAGGAGCAGGGATTAACAATGAGCAGTTCTTC. This gives the protein CASSGQGAGINNEQFF.